The 12 T cell receptor beta chains listed next were all sequenced from one sample in a study of OX40 agonist ivuxolimab in advanced cancers. Sequencing was performed with immunoSEQ multiplex PCR; in TCRdb, only in-frame clones are kept and a portion is missing. The profile shows fewer than 50,000 clones, about 90% of them singletons. The sequences come from CD4+ or CD8+ T cells sorted from blood, collected in a trial of the OX40 agonist ivuxolimab. The receptors here all came from an adult with an advanced solid tumor such as melanoma, head and neck, liver or kidney cancer.

The chain carries TRBV5-1 and TRBJ2-7, with 12 bases that match TRBD2. The V gene end was trimmed by 2 bases and the J gene end by 4 bases; junction bases not matched to a gene: 4. Germline V gene data show CDR1 as SGHRS and CDR2 as YFSETQ. This CDR3 contains 15 residues. The CDR3: CASSLTGTSGYEQYF. CDR3 nucleotides: TGCGCCAGCAGCTTAACCGGGACTAGCGGGTACGAGCAGTACTTC.

This clone was detected only once. In DNA form, the CDR3 reads TGTGCCAGCAGTCCTGGGAAGCGGAGCGAGCAGTACTTC. Protein: CASSPGKRSEQYF. V usage is TRBV27 and J usage is TRBJ2-7, with a weak D call TRBD2 (5 bases). Trimming removed 5 bases from V and 6 bases from J, with 14 bases in between. Germline CDR1 and CDR2: MNHEY and SMNVEV (reference sequence). The CDR3 covers 13 residues.

This clone was detected only a few times. J is TRBJ2-1 and V is TRBV5-1, with D perhaps assigned TRBD1 or TRBD2 (7 bases each). CDR1 is SGHRS, CDR2 YFSETQ, per germline. CDR3 length equals 15 residues. With 3 bases removed from V and 7 bases from J, the gap between germline ends came to 17 bases. The CDR3 spells CASSYRGGSGNEQFF. The CDR3 DNA sequence: TGCGCCAGCAGCTACAGGGGCGGGAGTGGGAATGAGCAGTTCTTC.

The table lists this clone with a few counts. The V call is TRBV7-7, the J call TRBJ2-7, with 9 bases aligning to TRBD1. This CDR3 has 13 residues. Looked up from germline, CDR1 is SSHAT and CDR2 is FNYEAQ (reference sequence). The CDR3 spells CANRDRDSYEQYF. CDR3 in DNA: TGTGCTAACCGGGACAGGGACTCCTACGAGCAGTACTTC.

The chain links TRBV11-1 to TRBJ2-7; D ambiguous. CDR3 length: 15 amino acids. Germline V lookup: CDR1 SGHAT, CDR2 FQDESV (reference sequence). Trimming stripped 1 base from V and 0 bases from J, with 10 bases between. This CDR3 is CASSLGLSRSYEQYF. The CDR3 DNA is TGTGCCAGCAGCTTAGGCCTGTCACGCTCCTACGAGCAGTACTTC.

The chain employs TRBV19 and TRBJ1-4; the match to TRBD1 covers 8 bases. The V gene's germline CDR1 is LNHDA and CDR2 SQIVND (reference sequence). This CDR3 spans 15 amino acids. The V and J ends lost 5 bases and 7 bases, in that order; junction bases with no gene match: 9. The CDR3 DNA follows: TGTGCCAGTAGTGCCTACAGGGGGGGAACTGAAAAACTGTTTTTT. This gives the protein CASSAYRGGTEKLFF.

The gene calls are TRBV6-5 and TRBJ2-7, with D tentatively TRBD2 (6 bases). V was shortened by 2 bases and J by 2 bases, with 13 bases between the two germline ends. CDR3 length: 15 residues. CDR1 is MNHEY, CDR2 SVGAGI, per germline. Here the CDR3 DNA reads TGTGCCAGCAGTTACCGTCGGGAGCCGACCTACGAGCAGTACTTC. Encoded protein: CASSYRREPTYEQYF.

This sequence joins TRBV11-2 and TRBJ1-4; TRBD1 is a possible D gene (5 bases). The CDR3 length is 14 residues. The V gene's germline CDR1 is SGHAT and CDR2 FQNNGV. The V end was cut by 2 bases, the J end by 8 bases, with 12 bases between. The CDR3 here is CASSLRRVGEKLFF. The CDR3 region has the DNA TGTGCCAGCAGCTTACGCAGGGTGGGCGAAAAACTGTTTTTT.

This chain links TRBV9 with TRBJ2-7; D might be TRBD1 or TRBD2, each matching 6 bases. Germline V gene sequence: CDR1 SGDLS, CDR2 YYNGEE. This CDR3 comprises 13 residues. The ends were cut back, 0 bases at V and 7 bases at J, with 11 bases in the middle. The CDR3 bases are TGTGCCAGCAGCGTAGGAGGCGGGACAGAGCAGTACTTC. Its protein is CASSVGGGTEQYF. Combining the CDR3 with reference TRBV9 and TRBJ2-7 gives the whole variable domain DSGVTQTPKHLITATGQRVTLRCSPRSGDLSVYWYQQSLDQGLQFLIQYYNGEERAKGNILERFSAQQFPDLHSELNLSSLELGDSALYFCASSVGGGTEQYFGPGTRLTVT.

The V gene is TRBV13, the J gene TRBJ2-1, with 7 bases lining up with TRBD2. The CDR3 has 15 residues. The germline CDR1 and CDR2 sequences are PRHDT and FYEKMQ (reference sequence). V shed 6 bases, J shed 7 bases, and the junction held 12 bases outside the gene matches. This CDR3 is CASSPIGRLGNEQFF. CDR3 coding DNA: TGTGCCAGCAGTCCTATCGGGAGGCTAGGTAATGAGCAGTTCTTC.

This clone occurred a few times. The CDR3 sequence: CASSLQDQPQHF. The CDR3 DNA reads as TGTGCCAGCAGCTTACAGGATCAGCCCCAGCATTTT. This rearrangement joins TRBV13 to TRBJ1-5, with no clear D. The length of the CDR3 is 12 residues. Germline lookup yields CDR1 PRHDT and CDR2 FYEKMQ (reference sequence). V was shortened by 2 bases and J by 5 bases, with 4 bases between the two germline ends.

CDR3 in DNA: TGTGCCTGGAGTGAAGGTGTGGGAGAGACCCAGTACTTC. It yields the protein CAWSEGVGETQYF. This chain uses TRBV30 with TRBJ2-5; D is undetermined. Germline assignment: CDR1 GTSNPN and CDR2 SVGIG (reference sequence). Deletions cut 1 base from V and 4 bases from J, with 10 bases between. CDR3 length: 13 residues. Drawing the rest from reference TRBV30 and TRBJ2-5, the complete variable domain is SQTIHQWPATLVQPVGSPLSLECTVEGTSNPNLYWYRQAAGRGLQLLFYSVGIGQISSEVPQNLSASRPQDRQFILSSKKLLLSDSGFYLCAWSEGVGETQYFGPGTRLLVL.